One sample yielded the 11 T cell receptor beta chains listed below, sequenced in a study of T cells in Graves' hyperthyroidism and ophthalmopathy (dated by TCRdb to about 2019). Receptors were amplified or captured by multiplex PCR. Data came from an Illumina HiSeq 2000. The TCR beta CDR3 regions were amplified from the RNA transcripts. A first-round RT-PCR of the TCR CDR3 used the HTBI primer set with the Qiagen OneStep RT-PCR kit. TCRdb reprocessed the public reads (quality trimming at Q25 with fastp, clone calling with MiXCR) and kept in-frame beta chains. Rows are unified per CDR3 protein, each entry keeping the most common DNA and genes. For this sample there are about 250,000 distinct CDR3 sequences; roughly 20% appear just once. Together, the top ten hold 64% of the sample. Material for sequencing was blood. Receptor source: a man younger than 40 with Graves' ophthalmopathy.

This clonotype was counted many times. The chain uses TRBV30 and TRBJ1-3, with D hard to call. Trimming left V 2 bases short and J 0 bases short, with 8 bases between. Looked up from germline, CDR1 is GTSNPN and CDR2 is SVGIG (reference sequence). This CDR3 is 14 amino acids long. Here the CDR3 DNA reads TGTGCCTGGAGTATCCGACACTCTGGAAACACCATATATTTT. This sequence encodes CAWSIRHSGNTIYF.

The table lists this clonotype with many counts. The chain couples TRBV24-1 to TRBJ2-3; D not resolved. The CDR3 extends over 15 amino acids. Germline CDR1 is KGHDR and CDR2 is SFDVKD. Trimming removed 7 bases at V and 0 bases at J, with 13 bases between. DNA of the CDR3: TGTGCCACCAGCAGCGTGACAACTAGCACAGATACGCAGTATTTT. Its protein product is CATSSVTTSTDTQYF.

V gene TRBV7-8 combines with J gene TRBJ2-4, with 8 positions matching TRBD1. The CDR3 sequence is 13 residues long. Germline CDR1 reads SGHVS; CDR2 reads FQNEAQ. The V gene end was trimmed by 5 bases and the J gene end by 9 bases; junction bases not matched to a gene: 6. CDR3 protein: CASSQRDRGIQYF. The DNA of the CDR3 is TGTGCCAGCAGCCAACGAGACAGGGGCATTCAGTACTTC. The whole variable domain, remainder taken from reference TRBV7-8 and TRBJ2-4, is GAGVSQSPRYKVAKRGQDVALRCDPISGHVSLFWYQQALGQGPEFLTYFQNEAQLDKSGLPSDRFFAERPEGSVSTLKIQRTQQEDSAVYLCASSQRDRGIQYFGAGTRLSVL.

This chain connects TRBV10-3 to TRBJ2-3; 13 positions match TRBD2. This CDR3 is 16 amino acids long. CDR1 is ENHRY and CDR2 is SYGVKD in the germline V gene. V trimming: 4 bases; J trimming: 1 base; junction bases outside the gene matches: 2. The CDR3 sequence is CAISVGLAGGTDTQYF. The CDR3 DNA sequence: TGTGCCATCAGTGTAGGACTAGCGGGGGGCACAGATACGCAGTATTTT.

Many counts were recorded for this clonotype. This rearrangement joins TRBV20-1 to TRBJ1-3; 8 positions match TRBD1. The CDR3 has 12 residues. V trimming: 4 bases; J trimming: 7 bases; junction bases outside the gene matches: 3. Per the germline V gene, CDR1 is DFQATT and CDR2 is SNEGSKA (reference sequence). For the CDR3, the DNA is TGCAGTGCTACGTGGACAGGGAACACCATATATTTT. Protein: CSATWTGNTIYF.

This clonotype was seen a handful of times. This may arise from a read error, as a much more abundant clone is one base away. This rearrangement joins TRBV9 to TRBJ1-1, with D tentatively TRBD1 (6 bases). V was trimmed by 0 bases and J by 1 base, leaving 7 bases between them. Looked up from germline, CDR1 is SGDLS and CDR2 is YYNGEE. The CDR3 has 14 residues. CDR3 bases: TGTGCCAGCAGCGTAGAACAGGGGAACACTGAAGCTTTCTTT. This sequence encodes CASSVEQGNTEAFF.

This clonotype was seen more than once but under ten times. V and J are TRBV20-1 and TRBJ2-7; 7 bases map to TRBD1. V lost 4 bases, J lost 3 bases, and 15 bases stayed unmatched. Germline V gives CDR1 DFQATT, CDR2 SNEGSKA (reference sequence). The CDR3 totals 16 residues. The CDR3 DNA is TGCAGTGCTAAACCCGAACTCGACAGGGTGGGCTACGAGCAGTACTTC. Residues: CSAKPELDRVGYEQYF.

The J gene is TRBJ1-1, the V gene TRBV5-1; no firm D call. The ends were cut back, 2 bases at V and 5 bases at J, with 13 bases in the middle. Germline loops: CDR1 SGHRS, CDR2 YFSETQ. The CDR3 totals 14 residues. CDR3 sequence reads: CASSFRSSVTEAFF. For the CDR3, the DNA is TGCGCCAGCAGCTTCAGATCCTCGGTGACTGAAGCTTTCTTT.

This clonotype was picked up a small number of times. The V gene is TRBV28, the J gene TRBJ1-6; TRBD1 is a possible D gene (5 bases). The CDR3 is made up of 15 amino acids. Germline CDR1 MDHEN, CDR2 SYDVKM. Deletions cut 7 bases from V and 4 bases from J, with 14 bases between. In DNA form, the CDR3 reads TGTGCCAGCAACTCGGGACTGCAGTATAATTCACCCCTCCACTTT. It specifies CASNSGLQYNSPLHF. Full variable domain (outside the CDR3, taken from reference TRBV28 and TRBJ1-6): DVKVTQSSRYLVKRTGEKVFLECVQDMDHENMFWYRQDPGLGLRLIYFSYDVKMKEKGDIPEGYSVSREKKERFSLILESASTNQTSMYLCASNSGLQYNSPLHFGNGTRLTVT.

Ten or more counts support this clonotype. The V call is TRBV20-1, the J call TRBJ2-3, with unresolved D. CDR1 is DFQATT, CDR2 SNEGSKA, per germline (reference sequence). V dropped 4 bases and J dropped 0 bases, with 5 bases sitting between them. CDR3 length: 12 residues. The CDR3 spells CSAIASTDTQYF. The CDR3 DNA reads as TGCAGTGCTATAGCCAGCACAGATACGCAGTATTTT.

The table lists this clonotype with a few counts. The rearrangement uses TRBV4-2 and TRBJ2-3; TRBD2 might be the D (5 bases). Germline V lookup: CDR1 LGHNA, CDR2 YNFKEQ. Trimming removed 4 bases from V and 0 bases from J, with 11 bases in between. The CDR3 contains 15 residues. As DNA, the CDR3 is TGTGCCAGCAGCCGTGCAAGCGGTAGCACAGATACGCAGTATTTT. Amino acids: CASSRASGSTDTQYF.